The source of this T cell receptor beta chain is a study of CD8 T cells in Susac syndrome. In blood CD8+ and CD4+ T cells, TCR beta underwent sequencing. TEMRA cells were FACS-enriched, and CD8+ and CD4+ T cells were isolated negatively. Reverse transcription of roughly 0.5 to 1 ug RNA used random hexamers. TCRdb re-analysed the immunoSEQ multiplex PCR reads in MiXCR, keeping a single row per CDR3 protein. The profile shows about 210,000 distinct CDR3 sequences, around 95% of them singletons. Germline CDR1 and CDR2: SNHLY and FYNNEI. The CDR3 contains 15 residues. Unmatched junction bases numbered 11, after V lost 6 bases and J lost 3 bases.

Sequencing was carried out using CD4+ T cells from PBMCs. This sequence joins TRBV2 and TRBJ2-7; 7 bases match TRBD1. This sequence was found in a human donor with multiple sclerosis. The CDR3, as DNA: TGTGCCAGCAGAGGACAGGCCGCCCCTCTCTACGAGCAGTACTTC. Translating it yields CASRGQAAPLYEQYF. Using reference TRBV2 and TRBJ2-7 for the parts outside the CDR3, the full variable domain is EPEVTQTPSHQVTQMGQEVILRCVPISNHLYFYWYRQILGQKVEFLVSFYNNEISEKSEIFDDQFSVERPDGSNFTLKIRSTKLEDSAMYFCASRGQAAPLYEQYFGPGTRLTVT.